Shown below are 26 T cell receptor beta chains from a single sample sequenced in a study of blood T cell repertoires in COVID-19. Libraries were prepared by immunoSEQ multiplex PCR; TCRdb keeps only in-frame clonotypes and omits some of them. The repertoire holds 180,000 or so clones, roughly 81% seen once, with approximately 12% in the top ten. The material sequenced was peripheral blood. The source is a woman older than 75 with COVID-19, enrolled during active disease.

This clone has just a few counts. The chain recombines TRBV2 with TRBJ1-1; 7 nucleotides agree with TRBD1. The germline CDR1 and CDR2 sequences are SNHLY and FYNNEI. V gave up 8 bases and J gave up 1 base; unmatched junction bases: 1. This CDR3 is built from 12 residues. This CDR3 is CASGTANTEAFF. Here the CDR3 DNA reads TGTGCCAGCGGGACAGCGAACACTGAAGCTTTCTTT. Supplemented by reference TRBV2 and TRBJ1-1, the full variable domain reads EPEVTQTPSHQVTQMGQEVILRCVPISNHLYFYWYRQILGQKVEFLVSFYNNEISEKSEIFDDQFSVERPDGSNFTLKIRSTKLEDSAMYFCASGTANTEAFFGQGTRLTVV.

The rearrangement joins TRBV6-1 to TRBJ2-5; 12 bases agree with TRBD2. Germline V gene lookup returns CDR1 MNHNS and CDR2 SASEGT. V trimming: 3 bases; J trimming: 2 bases; junction bases outside the gene matches: 1. There are 15 residues in the CDR3. CDR3 nucleotides: TGTGCCAGCAGTGACCTAGCGGGGGGGCAAGAGACCCAGTACTTC. Protein: CASSDLAGGQETQYF.

The chain is built from TRBV27 and TRBJ1-4; 10 nucleotides agree with TRBD1. CDR1 and CDR2 (germline): MNHEY, SMNVEV (reference sequence). The junction had 7 bases not matched to a gene; V was cut back by 3 bases and J by 3 bases. This CDR3 spans 17 amino acids. The CDR3 region is CASSFLRDRGPNEKLFF. In nucleotides, the CDR3 is TGTGCCAGCAGTTTTCTCCGGGACAGGGGACCTAATGAAAAACTGTTTTTT.

V and J are TRBV19 and TRBJ2-3; D perhaps matches TRBD2 (5 bases). V lost 3 bases to trimming and J lost 2 bases, with 12 bases between them. The germline gives CDR1 LNHDA, CDR2 SQIVND (reference sequence). The CDR3 covers 15 residues. The chain's CDR3 is CASSIFTRPTDTQYF. The CDR3 DNA follows: TGTGCCAGTAGTATCTTTACTAGACCCACAGATACGCAGTATTTT.

The rearrangement joins TRBV5-6 to TRBJ2-5; possibly TRBD1 for D (6 bases). The CDR3 has 15 amino acids. Germline CDR1 SGHDT, CDR2 YYEEEE. V gave up 0 bases and J gave up 5 bases, with 14 bases separating them. The CDR3 DNA reads TGTGCCAGCAGCTTGGAAGTGACAGGAAAGGAGACCCAGTACTTC. Amino acid sequence: CASSLEVTGKETQYF. Full variable domain (outside the CDR3, taken from reference TRBV5-6 and TRBJ2-5): DAGVTQSPTHLIKTRGQQVTLRCSPKSGHDTVSWYQQALGQGPQFIFQYYEEEERQRGNFPDRFSGHQFPNYSSELNVNALLLGDSALYLCASSLEVTGKETQYFGPGTRLLVL.

With regard to this clone: Other DNA sequences in the same sample also yield this CDR3. The chain combines TRBV4-1 with TRBJ2-5, with D hard to call. V was cut by 3 bases and J by 5 bases, with 7 bases left in between. Germline CDR1 reads MGHRA; CDR2 reads YSYEKL. The CDR3 runs to 12 residues. CDR3 in DNA: TGCGCCAGCAGCCAGACGGGTGAGACCCAGTACTTC. Residues: CASSQTGETQYF.

This chain joins TRBV5-1 and TRBJ2-1; D possibly corresponds to TRBD1 (6 bases). Germline V gene data show CDR1 as SGHRS and CDR2 as YFSETQ. The CDR3 has 14 amino acids. Between the trimmed V and J ends, which lost 4 bases and 6 bases, there was a span of 14 bases. DNA for the CDR3: TGCGCCAGCAGCCCCGGGACACCGAGCAATGAGCAGTTCTTC. It specifies CASSPGTPSNEQFF.

The chain is built from TRBV3-1 (or the pseudogene TRBV3-2) and TRBJ2-3; 8 bases line up with TRBD2. Losses at the gene ends were 4 bases for V and 5 bases for J; bases not matched to a gene: 8. The CDR3 runs 15 residues. The germline CDR1 and CDR2 sequences are LGHDT and YNNKEL (reference sequence). The CDR3 DNA reads TGTGCCAGCAGCCCGTCGGGGGGGGCCAGAGATACGCAGTATTTT. This gives the protein CASSPSGGARDTQYF.

The chain is built from TRBV11-2 and TRBJ1-3, with a weak D call TRBD1 (5 bases). Per the germline V gene, CDR1 is SGHAT and CDR2 is FQNNGV. Trimming took 3 bases from V and 0 from J, leaving 12 bases between them. There are 16 residues in the CDR3. The CDR3 DNA reads as TGTGCCAGCAGCTTTGGGACTACCAGCTCTGGAAACACCATATATTTT. Translating gives CASSFGTTSSGNTIYF.

A remark on this clone: The junction shows a germline mismatch at one end, possibly a read error. This sequence joins TRBV18 and TRBJ2-7, with D tentatively TRBD2 (5 bases). The CDR3 has 12 amino acids. Germline lookup yields CDR1 KGHSH and CDR2 LQKENI. The CDR3: CASSPSDYERYF. DNA for the CDR3: TGTGCCAGCTCACCGTCAGACTACGAGCGGTACTTC.

The rearrangement links TRBV27 to TRBJ2-1, with D possibly TRBD1 on 5 matching bases. V was trimmed by 3 bases and J by 3 bases, leaving 9 bases between them. The germline gives CDR1 MNHEY, CDR2 SMNVEV (reference sequence). The CDR3 has 14 residues. The CDR3 nucleotides read TGTGCCAGCAGTTTGGGGCAGAGCTACAATGAGCAGTTCTTC. It codes for CASSLGQSYNEQFF.

The V gene is TRBV7-9, the J gene TRBJ2-7; 8 bases agree with TRBD1. V lost 1 base to trimming and J lost 4 bases; unmatched junction nucleotides: 6. CDR3 length: 15 amino acids. The germline gives CDR1 SEHNR, CDR2 FQNEAQ (reference sequence). The chain's CDR3 is CASSLGGTGPYEQYF. Written as DNA, the CDR3 is TGTGCCAGCAGCTTAGGCGGGACAGGACCTTACGAGCAGTACTTC.

The chain couples TRBV18 to TRBJ2-1; TRBD2 might be the D (7 bases). The CDR3 runs 15 residues. Germline V CDR1 and CDR2: KGHSH, LQKENI. V lost 5 bases to trimming and J lost 3 bases, with 14 bases between them. The CDR3 coding sequence is TGTGCCAGCTCAGGCTCAAGGGGGGGCTACAATGAGCAGTTCTTC. Translation: CASSGSRGGYNEQFF.

As to this clone: The same CDR3 is also encoded by other DNA sequences in this sample. Here the CDR3 reads CASSLGPWDTGELFF. The CDR3 DNA follows: TGTGCCAGCAGCTTGGGGCCGTGGGACACCGGGGAGCTGTTTTTT. The rearrangement joins TRBV7-9 to TRBJ2-2, with D perhaps matching TRBD1 (5 bases). Germline CDR1 is SEHNR and CDR2 is FQNEAQ (reference sequence). Between the trimmed V and J ends, which lost 3 bases and 3 bases, there was a span of 11 bases. The CDR3 runs to 15 residues.

This clone was found a few times. CDR3 region: CASSLAGAPYYGYTF. The CDR3 DNA sequence: TGTGCCAGCAGCTTAGCAGGGGCGCCGTACTATGGCTACACCTTC. This chain joins TRBV7-9 and TRBJ1-2, with D perhaps TRBD1 (5 bases). Germline CDR1 SEHNR, CDR2 FQNEAQ (reference sequence). The length of the CDR3 is 15 residues. The V end lost 0 bases, the J end lost 3 bases, and 11 bases lay between the germline ends.

The genes are TRBV9 and TRBJ1-2, with D possibly matching TRBD1 (6 bases). Trimming removed 0 bases from V and 2 bases from J, with 8 bases in between. CDR1 is SGDLS and CDR2 is YYNGEE in the germline V gene. The CDR3 has 14 amino acids. The CDR3 region is CASSVVGTNYGYTF. Here the CDR3 DNA reads TGTGCCAGCAGCGTAGTGGGGACAAACTATGGCTACACCTTC.

The chain has TRBV11-2 and TRBJ2-7; unclear D gene. V shed 3 bases and J shed 6 bases, with 6 bases lying between them. The germline CDR1 and CDR2 sequences are SGHAT and FQNNGV. This CDR3 has 11 amino acids. In DNA form, the CDR3 reads TGTGCCAGCAGCTTTAGAACCGAGCAGTACTTC. This sequence encodes CASSFRTEQYF.

The chain has TRBV5-6 and TRBJ1-3, with D possibly matching TRBD1 (5 bases). Germline CDR1 is SGHDT and CDR2 is YYEEEE. The CDR3 has 14 amino acids. V dropped 4 bases and J dropped 0 bases, with 8 bases sitting between them. CDR3 coding DNA: TGTGCCAGCAGCACTGACAGCTCTGGAAACACCATATATTTT. Protein: CASSTDSSGNTIYF.

This chain uses TRBV7-2 with TRBJ2-3; a weak D match, TRBD2 (5 bases). Germline CDR1 is SGHTA and CDR2 is FQGNSA. Deletions cut 5 bases from V and 6 bases from J, with 9 bases between. The CDR3 is 12 amino acids. CDR3: CASSPTRDTQYF. The CDR3 DNA follows: TGTGCCAGCAGCCCTACTAGGGATACGCAGTATTTT.

This clone is a singleton in its sample. The chain carries TRBV7-2 and TRBJ2-7, with D possibly TRBD2 on 5 matching bases. CDR3 length: 15 residues. CDR1 is SGHTA and CDR2 is FQGNSA in the germline V gene. Trimming cost V 2 bases and J 2 bases, with 13 bases left between them. CDR3 sequence (DNA): TGTGCCAGCAGCTTACGGAGGACCTCCACCTACGAGCAGTACTTC. This sequence encodes CASSLRRTSTYEQYF.

The chain links TRBV5-1 to TRBJ1-1; TRBD1 aligns across 11 bases. Germline CDR1 SGHRS, CDR2 YFSETQ. The V and J ends lost 4 bases and 1 base, in that order; junction bases with no gene match: 6. The CDR3 consists of 16 residues. The CDR3 is CASSRGTGGTNTEAFF. The CDR3 bases are TGCGCCAGCAGCCGGGGGACAGGGGGAACGAACACTGAAGCTTTCTTT.

The chain uses TRBV7-8 and TRBJ2-7; D gene unclear. The CDR3 has 13 residues. From germline, CDR1 is SGHVS and CDR2 FQNEAQ. Trimming stripped 0 bases from V and 4 bases from J, with 7 bases between. In nucleotides, the CDR3 is TGTGCCAGCAGCTTAGCTTTACAGTACGAGCAGTACTTC. Translation gives CASSLALQYEQYF.

This clone was counted once. The chain links TRBV21-1 to TRBJ1-4; the tabulated D call, TRBD1, remains unverified against the DNA. TRBV21-1 is a documented pseudogene. The CDR3 spans 18 residues. The CDR3 spells CASSPKSRDRGRAEKLFF. For the CDR3, the DNA is TGTGCCAGCAGCCCGAAGTCCCGGGACAGGGGGCGCGCTGAAAAACTGTTTTTT.

V gene TRBV6-5 combines with J gene TRBJ2-7; 9 bases fit TRBD1. This CDR3 contains 14 residues. Germline loops: CDR1 MNHEY, CDR2 SVGAGI. The V segment lost 6 bases and the J segment 2 bases; nucleotides outside the gene matches: 5. CDR3 amino acids: CASRKTGGAYEQYF. The CDR3 bases are TGTGCCAGCAGGAAGACAGGGGGGGCCTACGAGCAGTACTTC.

J is TRBJ1-4 and V is TRBV15, with 8 bases lining up with TRBD1. Germline V gives CDR1 LNHNV, CDR2 YYDKDF (reference sequence). This CDR3 has 15 amino acids. The V segment lost 0 bases and the J segment 5 bases; nucleotides outside the gene matches: 2. DNA for the CDR3: TGTGCCACCAGCAGAGACCAGGGGGCAAATGAAAAACTGTTTTTT. Its protein product is CATSRDQGANEKLFF.

V and J are TRBV7-9 and TRBJ1-1; 7 positions agree with TRBD1. Germline CDR1 reads SEHNR; CDR2 reads FQNEAQ (reference sequence). Unmatched junction bases numbered 7, after V lost 5 bases and J lost 1 base. This CDR3 comprises 15 residues. CDR3 DNA: TGTGCCAGCAGCCCTCGCCGGGACAGGAACACTGAAGCTTTCTTT. Protein product: CASSPRRDRNTEAFF.